One and the same sample provided the 23 T cell receptor beta chains below, sequenced in a study of cytomegalovirus exposure and HLA in healthy donors. PCR was performed using 60 Vbeta and 13 Jbeta primers. The assay was immunoSEQ multiplex PCR, and TCRdb's table has in-frame clones only and misses some. The sample has about 110,000 clones, approximately 71% seen once; the top ten hold 5.4%. The source material was PBMCs. These receptors were collected from a woman in her 70s in good health and CMV-seropositive.

The chain has TRBV5-1 and TRBJ2-3; D might be TRBD2 (6 bases). The CDR3 extends over 14 amino acids. Germline CDR1 SGHRS, CDR2 YFSETQ. Deletions cut 4 bases from V and 6 bases from J, with 15 bases between. CDR3 nucleotides: TGCGCCAGCAGCGTGGGGACTTCCCAGGATACGCAGTATTTT. Translated, it gives CASSVGTSQDTQYF.

J is TRBJ1-6 and V is TRBV7-2, with TRBD1 matching over 8 bases. The germline CDR1 and CDR2 sequences are SGHTA and FQGNSA. With 5 bases clipped from V and 10 bases from J, the junction kept 10 bases outside the gene matches. The CDR3 is made up of 15 amino acids. The CDR3 nucleotides read TGTGCCAGCAGCGCAGGACAGGGCAGGAGGTCACCCCTCCACTTT. Encoded protein: CASSAGQGRRSPLHF.

The gene calls are TRBV18 and TRBJ2-5; D is possibly TRBD1 (5 bases). Germline assignment: CDR1 KGHSH and CDR2 LQKENI. The CDR3 contains 15 residues. V shed 6 bases and J shed 1 base, with 15 bases lying between them. This chain's CDR3 is CASSALGRVQETQYF. The CDR3 coding sequence is TGTGCCAGCTCCGCGTTGGGCAGGGTCCAAGAGACCCAGTACTTC.

The chain has TRBV2 and TRBJ1-2; D is uncertain. Germline CDR1 reads SNHLY; CDR2 reads FYNNEI. Between the trimmed V and J ends, which lost 6 bases and 1 base, there was a span of 6 bases. The CDR3 is 12 residues long. CDR3 bases: TGTGCCAGCAGGACGGGTAACTATGGCTACACCTTC. Translated: CASRTGNYGYTF. The entire variable domain, with the rest obtained from reference TRBV2 and TRBJ1-2, is as follows: EPEVTQTPSHQVTQMGQEVILRCVPISNHLYFYWYRQILGQKVEFLVSFYNNEISEKSEIFDDQFSVERPDGSNFTLKIRSTKLEDSAMYFCASRTGNYGYTFGSGTRLTVV.

The chain carries TRBV6-6 and TRBJ2-1; a weak D match, TRBD1 (5 bases). The CDR3 contains 15 residues. Trimming took off 8 bases at V and 1 base at J, with 15 bases between the two ends. CDR1 and CDR2 (germline): MNHNY, SVGAGI (reference sequence). This CDR3 reads CASSREGVSYNEQFF. In DNA, the CDR3 is TGTGCCAGCTCCCGCGAAGGGGTTTCCTACAATGAGCAGTTCTTC.

The chain combines TRBV5-1 with TRBJ1-3, with D possibly being TRBD1 (6 bases). This CDR3 region has 16 residues. CDR1 SGHRS and CDR2 YFSETQ come from the germline V gene. V gave up 4 bases and J gave up 0 bases, with 14 bases separating them. The CDR3 protein is CASSERGSNSGNTIYF. The DNA of the CDR3 is TGCGCCAGCAGCGAAAGGGGGTCCAACTCTGGAAACACCATATATTTT.

This clone was seen only once. V gene TRBV6-1 combines with J gene TRBJ1-5; D might be TRBD1 (6 bases). Germline V lookup: CDR1 MNHNS, CDR2 SASEGT. This CDR3 contains 13 residues. Trimming removed 4 bases from V and 4 bases from J, with 8 bases in between. CDR3 residues: CASSVTGNQPQHF. The CDR3 nucleotides are TGTGCCAGCAGTGTAACAGGGAATCAGCCCCAGCATTTT.

V gene TRBV7-8 combines with J gene TRBJ2-7, with D tentatively TRBD1 (5 bases). Trimming took off 7 bases at V and 1 base at J, with 17 bases between the two ends. This CDR3 has 15 residues. In germline, CDR1 is SGHVS, CDR2 FQNEAQ. The CDR3 is CASTGQGKPSYEQYF. The CDR3 DNA reads TGTGCCAGCACCGGCCAGGGTAAACCGTCCTACGAGCAGTACTTC. The full variable domain, completed using reference TRBV7-8 and TRBJ2-7, is GAGVSQSPRYKVAKRGQDVALRCDPISGHVSLFWYQQALGQGPEFLTYFQNEAQLDKSGLPSDRFFAERPEGSVSTLKIQRTQQEDSAVYLCASTGQGKPSYEQYFGPGTRLTVT.

The rearrangement joins TRBV4-2 to TRBJ2-3; 9 bases map to TRBD2. With 1 base clipped from V and 4 bases from J, the junction kept 9 bases outside the gene matches. This CDR3 has 17 amino acids. Germline CDR1 LGHNA, CDR2 YNFKEQ. CDR3 sequence reads: CASSQGRSGGIADTQYF. CDR3 nucleotide sequence: TGTGCCAGCAGCCAAGGTCGCAGCGGGGGGATCGCAGATACGCAGTATTTT.

The rearrangement links TRBV7-2 to TRBJ1-6; the D is unclear. Trimming removed 1 base from V and 7 bases from J, with 11 bases in between. Germline loops: CDR1 SGHTA, CDR2 FQGNSA. This CDR3 is built from 15 residues. The CDR3 loop is CASSLGEEGNSPLHF. CDR3 nucleotides: TGTGCCAGCAGCTTAGGTGAGGAGGGAAATTCACCCCTCCACTTT.

This clone was detected a few times. This rearrangement joins TRBV11-2 to TRBJ2-7; TRBD1 is a possible D gene (6 bases). CDR3 length equals 16 residues. Trimming removed 5 bases from V and 3 bases from J, with 20 bases in between. In germline, CDR1 is SGHAT, CDR2 FQNNGV. Here the CDR3 DNA reads TGTGCCAGCAGCGCCGAAGGGGGACGGAACATCTACGAGCAGTACTTC. Translating gives CASSAEGGRNIYEQYF. Looking up the rest from reference TRBV11-2 and TRBJ2-7 gives the full variable domain: EAGVAQSPRYKIIEKRQSVAFWCNPISGHATLYWYQQILGQGPKLLIQFQNNGVVDDSQLPKDRFSAERLKGVDSTLKIQPAKLEDSAVYLCASSAEGGRNIYEQYFGPGTRLTVT.

In this sample, this clone turned up once. CDR3 bases: TGTGCCAGCAGTTACTCGAGGGTCAGCTCTGGAAACACCATATATTTT. This codes for CASSYSRVSSGNTIYF. V gene TRBV6-5 combines with J gene TRBJ1-3; no clear D gene. Deletions cut 0 bases from V and 0 bases from J, with 9 bases between. There are 16 residues in the CDR3. Germline CDR1 reads MNHEY; CDR2 reads SVGAGI.

This clone was recorded only once. CDR3 region: CASSRGGDNSPLHF. The CDR3 DNA sequence: TGCGCCAGCAGCCGGGGGGGTGATAATTCACCCCTCCACTTT. The chain joins TRBV5-1 to TRBJ1-6, with a weak D call TRBD1 (5 bases). The CDR3 is made up of 14 amino acids. V was shortened by 4 bases and J by 5 bases, with 10 bases between the two germline ends. Germline assignment: CDR1 SGHRS and CDR2 YFSETQ.

The chain uses TRBV19 and TRBJ1-1; TRBD1 agrees at 8 bases. Germline-derived CDR1 and CDR2 are LNHDA and SQIVND (reference sequence). V was pared by 8 bases and J by 4 bases, with 6 bases of the junction left unmatched. CDR3 length: 13 amino acids. In DNA, the CDR3 is TGTGCCAGTGCTGGACAGGGCGGCACTGAAGCTTTCTTT. Translated: CASAGQGGTEAFF. Full variable domain (remainder filled in from reference TRBV19 and TRBJ1-1): DGGITQSPKYLFRKEGQNVTLSCEQNLNHDAMYWYRQDPGQGLRLIYYSQIVNDFQKGDIAEGYSVSREKKESFPLTVTSAQKNPTAFYLCASAGQGGTEAFFGQGTRLTVV.

This chain links TRBV25-1 with TRBJ1-5, with TRBD1 matching over 7 bases. Looked up from germline, CDR1 is MGHDK and CDR2 is SYGVNS. V dropped 4 bases and J dropped 2; count of bases not matched to a gene: 2. This CDR3 spans 14 amino acids. The CDR3 nucleotides are TGTGCCAGCAGTGGAACAGGGGGCAATCAGCCCCAGCATTTT. This gives the protein CASSGTGGNQPQHF.

This clone has only a few counts. The V gene is TRBV7-9, the J gene TRBJ2-7; no reliable D call. Trimming stripped 5 bases from V and 4 bases from J, with 12 bases between. This CDR3 has 13 amino acids. Germline CDR1 is SEHNR and CDR2 is FQNEAQ (reference sequence). In DNA, the CDR3 is TGTGCCAGCAGCCCCCGCAGAATATACGAGCAGTACTTC. Its translation: CASSPRRIYEQYF.

Concerning this clone: One end of the junction is discordant with germline, which a read error may explain. The chain carries TRBV7-7 and TRBJ2-1, with 8 bases that match TRBD1. Germline V gives CDR1 SSHAT, CDR2 FNYEAQ (reference sequence). The CDR3 totals 15 residues. CDR3 coding DNA: TGTGCTAGCAGTTCGGGACAGGCCTCCTACAATGAGCAGTTCTTC. As protein: CASSSGQASYNEQFF.

The chain combines TRBV5-1 with TRBJ2-5; a possible D gene is TRBD2 (5 bases). With 2 bases removed from V and 5 bases from J, the gap between germline ends came to 10 bases. CDR3 length: 13 amino acids. The germline CDR1 and CDR2 sequences are SGHRS and YFSETQ. The CDR3 protein is CASSFISGETQYF. CDR3 in DNA: TGCGCCAGCAGCTTTATTTCGGGGGAGACCCAGTACTTC.

This clone ranks as large. The rearrangement links TRBV6-1 to TRBJ2-1; D possibly corresponds to TRBD2 (5 bases). With 2 bases removed from V and 15 bases from J, the gap between germline ends came to 14 bases. Per the germline V gene, CDR1 is MNHNS and CDR2 is SASEGT. This CDR3 comprises 12 residues. The CDR3, as DNA: TGTGCCAGCAGTGAAAGCGGCCCTTATGCGTTCTTC. Its translation: CASSESGPYAFF.

This sequence joins TRBV30 and TRBJ2-2, with D unresolved. Germline CDR1 reads GTSNPN; CDR2 reads SVGIG (reference sequence). The CDR3 totals 13 residues. Trimming took off 0 bases at V and 1 base at J, with 3 bases between the two ends. The CDR3 bases are TGTGCCTGGAGTGTGAGGAACACCGGGGAGCTGTTTTTT. Residues: CAWSVRNTGELFF.

CDR3 residues: CASSDTGADTEAFF. The CDR3 nucleotides are TGTGCCAGTAGTGACACAGGGGCCGACACTGAAGCTTTCTTT. The chain is built from TRBV19 and TRBJ1-1; 7 bases align to TRBD1. The V and J ends lost 5 bases and 3 bases, in that order; junction bases with no gene match: 6. Germline CDR1 LNHDA, CDR2 SQIVND (reference sequence). This CDR3 has 14 amino acids.

The chain employs TRBV7-2 and TRBJ1-1; D not certain. Trimming pared 5 bases from V and 1 base from J, leaving 8 bases between. The CDR3 contains 13 residues. Germline V gene lookup returns CDR1 SGHTA and CDR2 FQGNSA. In nucleotides, the CDR3 is TGTGCCAGCAGCCCGAGAGGGAACACTGAAGCTTTCTTT. Translating gives CASSPRGNTEAFF. Together with reference TRBV7-2 and TRBJ1-1, the CDR3 gives the full variable domain: GAGVSQSPSNKVTEKGKDVELRCDPISGHTALYWYRQSLGQGLEFLIYFQGNSAPDKSGLPSDRFSAERTGGSVSTLTIQRTQQEDSAVYLCASSPRGNTEAFFGQGTRLTVV.

The chain has TRBV4-3 and TRBJ1-2, with 7 bases fitting TRBD1. This CDR3 has 13 amino acids. Per the germline V gene, CDR1 is LGHNA and CDR2 is YSLEER. Losses at the gene ends were 5 bases for V and 4 bases for J; bases not matched to a gene: 4. CDR3 in amino acids: CASSRQGSYGYTF. The CDR3 nucleotides are TGCGCCAGCAGCAGACAGGGCTCCTATGGCTACACCTTC.